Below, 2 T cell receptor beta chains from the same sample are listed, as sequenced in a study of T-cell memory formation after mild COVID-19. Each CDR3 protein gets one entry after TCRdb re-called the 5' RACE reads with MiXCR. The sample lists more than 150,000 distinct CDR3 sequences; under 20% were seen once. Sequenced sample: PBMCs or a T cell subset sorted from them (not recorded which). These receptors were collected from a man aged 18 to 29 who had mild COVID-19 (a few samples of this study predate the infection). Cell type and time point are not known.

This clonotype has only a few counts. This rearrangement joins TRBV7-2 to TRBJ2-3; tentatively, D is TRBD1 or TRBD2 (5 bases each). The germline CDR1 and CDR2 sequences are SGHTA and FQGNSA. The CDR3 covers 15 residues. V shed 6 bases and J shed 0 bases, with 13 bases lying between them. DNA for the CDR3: TGTGCCAGCAGGTCTCCCGGGACCAGCACAGATACGCAGTATTTT. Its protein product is CASRSPGTSTDTQYF.

The CDR3 sequence: CASRRIPQDSPLHF. CDR3 coding DNA: TGTGCCAGCAGAAGAATTCCCCAGGATTCACCCCTCCACTTT. The chain joins TRBV6-1 to TRBJ1-6; no firm D call. The CDR3 is 14 residues long. Trimming took off 6 bases at V and 8 bases at J, with 14 bases between the two ends. Germline CDR1 and CDR2: MNHNS and SASEGT.